These T cell receptor beta chains were read from a single sample in a study of T cell changes during pregnancy in multiple sclerosis. Repertoires were generated with immunoSEQ multiplex PCR, while TCRdb's copy carries only in-frame clones and drops some. There are roughly 110,000 clones in the sample; about 90% occur only once, and 1.5% to 2% lies in the top ten. Sample: peripheral blood, taken before pregnancy. Receptors originate from a female donor with multiple sclerosis, enrolled in a pregnancy study. The CDR3 runs from the conserved cysteine through the conserved F or W. D genes are given only for firm matches. The size of a clone is reported for some rows only, either as once, few or many, or as a class for expanded clones.

v_gene	abundance	d_gene	j_gene	CDR3aa	CDR3nt
TRBV18	.	TRBD2	TRBJ2-1	CASSPSAGGPLNEQFF	TGTGCCAGCTCACCGTCAGCGGGAGGGCCTCTCAATGAGCAGTTCTTC
TRBV4-1	.	TRBD2	TRBJ2-5	CASSQEGSGRTQYF	TGCGCCAGCAGCCAAGAGGGGAGCGGGAGAACCCAGTACTTC
TRBV28	once	.	TRBJ2-1	CASTLSGTYNEQFF	TGTGCCAGCACCCTTAGCGGTACTTACAATGAGCAGTTCTTC
TRBV5-5	.	.	TRBJ1-2	CASSLQGSYGYTF	TGTGCCAGCAGCTTGCAGGGGAGTTATGGCTACACCTTC
TRBV6-4	few	TRBD1	TRBJ1-1	CASSLMDRKFTEAFF	TGTGCCAGCAGTCTGATGGACAGGAAATTCACTGAAGCTTTCTTT
TRBV7-9	few	.	TRBJ2-1	CASSLLGGYNEQFF	TGTGCCAGCAGCTTATTGGGGGGCTACAATGAGCAGTTCTTC
TRBV27	.	.	TRBJ2-7	CASSQGGVEQYF	TGTGCCAGCAGTCAGGGGGGTGTAGAGCAGTACTTC
TRBV28	.	TRBD1	TRBJ2-2	CASSLSPDRGRTGELFF	TGTGCCAGCAGTTTATCGCCTGACAGGGGCCGGACCGGGGAGCTGTTTTTT
TRBV27	.	TRBD1	TRBJ1-1	CASSAPGTGTTEAFF	TGTGCCAGCAGTGCCCCCGGGACAGGGACCACTGAAGCTTTCTTT
TRBV5-1	once	TRBD1	TRBJ1-2	CASSLSGGEGYGYTF	TGCGCCAGCAGCTTGTCAGGGGGCGAAGGGTATGGCTACACCTTC
TRBV30	.	TRBD1	TRBJ1-4	CAFSRQGARVGTNEKLFF	TGTGCCTTCTCCAGACAGGGGGCTAGGGTTGGAACTAATGAAAAACTGTTTTTT
TRBV5-1	.	TRBD2	TRBJ2-5	CASSTAGGGVGETQYF	TGCGCCAGCAGCACCGCTGGGGGGGGAGTTGGAGAGACCCAGTACTTC
TRBV30	.	.	TRBJ1-2	CAWSVTGHYGYTF	TGTGCCTGGAGTGTAACAGGGCACTATGGCTACACCTTC
TRBV7-2	.	TRBD2	TRBJ2-7	CASSPVKAGGGKQYF	TGTGCCAGCAGCCCCGTCAAGGCGGGAGGGGGAAAGCAGTACTTC
TRBV7-2	.	.	TRBJ2-2	CASSLVLANTGELFF	TGTGCCAGCAGCTTAGTCCTCGCGAACACCGGGGAGCTGTTTTTT
TRBV5-1	.	.	TRBJ1-1	CASSQGVVTEAFF	TGCGCCAGCAGCCAAGGAGTAGTCACTGAAGCTTTCTTT
TRBV10-3	.	TRBD2	TRBJ2-1	CAISGTSGGSFEQFF	TGTGCCATCAGCGGGACTAGCGGGGGGAGCTTTGAGCAGTTCTTC
TRBV11-2	.	.	TRBJ2-1	CASSRTAGRGYNEQFF	TGTGCCAGCAGCCGGACAGCGGGGAGGGGATACAATGAGCAGTTCTTC
TRBV9	.	.	TRBJ1-1	CASSVNIRAEAFF	TGTGCCAGCAGCGTAAATATTCGGGCTGAAGCTTTCTTT
TRBV7-9	.	.	TRBJ1-1	CAIVEGNTEAFF	TGTGCGATAGTAGAGGGGAACACTGAAGCTTTCTTT
TRBV6-5	.	.	TRBJ2-5	CASKEGGLETQYF	TGTGCCAGCAAGGAGGGCGGGCTGGAGACCCAGTACTTC
TRBV5-1	.	.	TRBJ2-5	CASSLDGRPQETQYF	TGCGCCAGCAGCTTGGACGGCAGGCCCCAAGAGACCCAGTACTTC
TRBV6-1	.	TRBD2	TRBJ2-5	CASMTSGYQETQYF	TGTGCCAGCATGACTAGCGGGTACCAAGAGACCCAGTACTTC